Following are 20 T cell receptor beta chains from one sample sequenced in a study of T cell changes during pregnancy in multiple sclerosis (dated by TCRdb to the late 2010s). Library generation was performed with the immunoSEQ multiplex PCR assay. TCRdb provides this immuneACCESS table in a form limited to in-frame rearrangements. Some clones are lacking; in checked studies, under half of them reflect an unresolved V gene, and why the rest are absent is not known. This sample is represented by some 77,000 clones; about 93% of them were singletons. Roughly 2.6% of the sample goes to the ten largest clones. The sample was peripheral blood, taken after pregnancy. Receptors were obtained from a female donor in good health, enrolled as a control in a pregnancy study.

The chain is built from TRBV6-4 and TRBJ2-3; maybe TRBD1 (6 bases). Per germline, CDR1 MRHNA and CDR2 SNTAGT. V was pared by 2 bases and J by 3 bases, with 9 bases between. CDR3 length equals 14 residues. DNA of the CDR3: TGTGCCAGCAGTGACCAGGGGCAGACAGATACGCAGTATTTT. This codes for CASSDQGQTDTQYF.

The J gene is TRBJ1-2, the V gene TRBV4-1, with D possibly matching TRBD1 (5 bases). V lost 5 bases and J 3 bases, leaving 10 bases between the germline ends. The CDR3 has 13 amino acids. Germline V gene data show CDR1 as MGHRA and CDR2 as YSYEKL. In DNA form, the CDR3 reads TGCGCCAGCAGCGCCGGGGGGGACTATGGCTACACCTTC. Translating gives CASSAGGDYGYTF.

The chain employs TRBV7-9 and TRBJ2-7, with D possibly TRBD2 on 6 matching bases. V was trimmed by 5 bases and J by 3 bases, leaving 11 bases between them. Germline values: CDR1 SEHNR, CDR2 FQNEAQ (reference sequence). The CDR3 contains 13 residues. The CDR3 is CASSPPGGYEQYF. CDR3 in DNA: TGTGCCAGCAGCCCCCCCGGGGGCTACGAGCAGTACTTC. The full variable domain, completed using reference TRBV7-9 and TRBJ2-7, is DTGVSQNPRHKITKRGQNVTFRCDPISEHNRLYWYRQTLGQGPEFLTYFQNEAQLEKSRLLSDRFSAERPKGSFSTLEIQRTEQGDSAMYLCASSPPGGYEQYFGPGTRLTVT.

The rearrangement links TRBV18 to TRBJ1-5; D remains ambiguous. The CDR3 contains 13 residues. Per germline, CDR1 KGHSH and CDR2 LQKENI. V gave up 6 bases and J gave up 5 bases, with 11 bases separating them. The CDR3 here is CASSEGVDQPQHF. As DNA, the CDR3 is TGTGCCAGCTCCGAGGGAGTGGATCAGCCCCAGCATTTT.

The J gene is TRBJ2-1, the V gene TRBV19; D call uncertain. CDR3 length: 17 amino acids. CDR1 is LNHDA, CDR2 SQIVND, per germline (reference sequence). V gave up 4 bases and J gave up 0 bases, with 16 bases separating them. CDR3 coding DNA: TGTGCCAGTAGTAGGTGGGCGAGCCTGTCCTCCTACAATGAGCAGTTCTTC. Translated: CASSRWASLSSYNEQFF. Together with reference TRBV19 and TRBJ2-1, the CDR3 gives the full variable domain: DGGITQSPKYLFRKEGQNVTLSCEQNLNHDAMYWYRQDPGQGLRLIYYSQIVNDFQKGDIAEGYSVSREKKESFPLTVTSAQKNPTAFYLCASSRWASLSSYNEQFFGPGTRLTVL.

The sample holds a few counts of this clone. V is TRBV5-5 and J is TRBJ2-1; maybe TRBD1 (6 bases). CDR3 size: 13 residues. Between the trimmed V and J ends, which lost 1 base and 4 bases, there was a span of 6 bases. Germline CDR1 is SGHKS and CDR2 is YYEKEE (reference sequence). CDR3: CASSLRGYNEQFF. As DNA, the CDR3 is TGTGCCAGCAGCTTGAGGGGGTACAATGAGCAGTTCTTC.

The CDR3 nucleotides read TGTGCCAGCAGTTTGCGGGCCGTTGGTCCCTACGAGCAGTACTTC. Translation: CASSLRAVGPYEQYF. The chain carries TRBV28 and TRBJ2-7; a possible D gene is TRBD2 (5 bases). Germline CDR1 and CDR2: MDHEN and SYDVKM. V lost 3 bases and J lost 2, with 14 bases in between. The CDR3 length is 15 residues.

The genes are TRBV28 and TRBJ2-5; 7 bases align to TRBD1. The V gene end was trimmed by 3 bases and the J gene end by 2 bases; junction bases not matched to a gene: 6. In germline, CDR1 is MDHEN, CDR2 SYDVKM. The CDR3 has 15 residues. In DNA, the CDR3 is TGTGCCAGCAGTTTCCTCGGACAGGATCAAGAGACCCAGTACTTC. It is translated as CASSFLGQDQETQYF.

The chain is built from TRBV30 and TRBJ2-3; 7 bases fit TRBD1. The junction had 9 bases not matched to a gene; V was cut back by 2 bases and J by 1 base. The germline gives CDR1 GTSNPN, CDR2 SVGIG (reference sequence). The CDR3 spans 16 residues. CDR3 protein: CAWSTLRQGGTDTQYF. In nucleotides, the CDR3 is TGTGCCTGGAGTACCCTTAGACAGGGTGGCACAGATACGCAGTATTTT.

The chain recombines TRBV7-9 with TRBJ2-1; maybe TRBD2 (5 bases). Trimming shortened V by 5 bases and J by 6 bases, and 8 bases separated the two germline ends. CDR3 length: 12 amino acids. Germline lookup yields CDR1 SEHNR and CDR2 FQNEAQ (reference sequence). The CDR3 DNA sequence: TGTGCCAGCAGCCGGACTCTCAATGAGCAGTTCTTC. Its translation is CASSRTLNEQFF.

The gene calls are TRBV5-1 and TRBJ2-6, with D unresolved. Germline V gives CDR1 SGHRS, CDR2 YFSETQ. CDR3 length equals 15 residues. V was cut by 3 bases and J by 0 bases, with 7 bases left in between. Here the CDR3 reads CASSSATSGANVLTF. CDR3 nucleotides: TGCGCCAGCAGCTCCGCTACCTCTGGGGCCAACGTCCTGACTTTC.

This chain links TRBV7-8 with TRBJ2-2, with no clear D. V lost 2 bases, J lost 1 base, and 5 bases lay in between. This CDR3 is 14 amino acids long. CDR1 and CDR2 from the germline V gene are SGHVS and FQNEAQ. The CDR3 sequence is CASSLRRNTGELFF. In DNA, the CDR3 is TGTGCCAGCAGCTTAAGGAGGAACACCGGGGAGCTGTTTTTT.

This rearrangement joins TRBV28 to TRBJ1-1; TRBD1 might be the D (5 bases). The germline V gene encodes CDR1 MDHEN and CDR2 SYDVKM. V was trimmed by 7 bases and J by 3 bases, leaving 18 bases between them. This CDR3 region has 15 residues. Here the CDR3 DNA reads TGTGCCAGCACTCCATCCGGGCGGGGGGACACTGAAGCTTTCTTT. Its protein is CASTPSGRGDTEAFF.

The V and J genes are TRBV10-3 and TRBJ2-7; TRBD1 matches 8 bases. This CDR3 has 14 amino acids. From germline, CDR1 is ENHRY and CDR2 SYGVKD. The trim removed 6 bases at V and 4 bases at J, leaving 8 bases unmatched. CDR3: CAIRQGALYYEQYF. The CDR3 bases are TGTGCCATCAGGCAGGGGGCTCTTTATTACGAGCAGTACTTC.

This chain connects TRBV7-3 to TRBJ1-1, with no clear D. Germline-derived CDR1 and CDR2 are SGHTA and FQGTGA. The V end lost 0 bases, the J end lost 0 bases, and 8 bases lay between the germline ends. CDR3 length equals 15 residues. The CDR3 nucleotides are TGTGCCAGCAGCTTAACCGCCAGAATGAACACTGAAGCTTTCTTT. It specifies CASSLTARMNTEAFF.

This chain uses TRBV11-2 with TRBJ2-1, with D unclear. From germline, CDR1 is SGHAT and CDR2 FQNNGV. V lost 5 bases to trimming and J lost 4 bases, with 12 bases between them. This CDR3 comprises 14 residues. For the CDR3, the DNA is TGTGCCAGCAGCGCTACGCACAGTTACAATGAGCAGTTCTTC. Translated, it gives CASSATHSYNEQFF.

V gene TRBV4-1 combines with J gene TRBJ2-7; D call uncertain. With 4 bases removed from V and 7 bases from J, the gap between germline ends came to 17 bases. The CDR3 runs to 14 residues. Looked up from germline, CDR1 is MGHRA and CDR2 is YSYEKL. The CDR3 region is CASSPSEYLWEQYF. In nucleotides, the CDR3 is TGCGCCAGCAGCCCATCCGAGTACCTCTGGGAGCAGTACTTC.

V gene TRBV10-3 combines with J gene TRBJ1-1; TRBD1 matches 8 bases. The J segment lost 7 bases and the V segment lost 2 bases, leaving 3 bases of the junction unmatched. Germline assignment: CDR1 ENHRY and CDR2 SYGVKD. The CDR3 covers 13 residues. The CDR3 region is CAISEDRGFEAFF. The DNA of the CDR3 is TGTGCCATCAGTGAGGACAGGGGCTTTGAAGCTTTCTTT.

The chain uses TRBV30 and TRBJ2-7; 8 bases fit TRBD1. CDR1 GTSNPN and CDR2 SVGIG come from the germline V gene (reference sequence). With 8 bases clipped from V and 5 bases from J, the junction kept 5 bases outside the gene matches. The CDR3 is made up of 11 amino acids. This chain's CDR3 is CARDRGNEQYF. DNA of the CDR3: TGTGCCCGAGACAGGGGTAACGAGCAGTACTTC. The variable domain in full, completed from reference TRBV30 and TRBJ2-7, reads SQTIHQWPATLVQPVGSPLSLECTVEGTSNPNLYWYRQAAGRGLQLLFYSVGIGQISSEVPQNLSASRPQDRQFILSSKKLLLSDSGFYLCARDRGNEQYFGPGTRLTVT.

This chain joins TRBV7-9 and TRBJ2-5; D gene uncertain. Between the trimmed V and J ends, which lost 5 bases and 3 bases, there was a span of 7 bases. The CDR3 is made up of 12 amino acids. The germline CDR1 and CDR2 sequences are SEHNR and FQNEAQ (reference sequence). The CDR3, as DNA: TGTGCCAGCAGCCGAGCGAAAGAGACCCAGTACTTC. Protein sequence: CASSRAKETQYF.